The rows below give T cell receptor beta chains drawn from one sample of a study of vaccination effects on CD4 cells after COVID-19. The antigens of these receptors remain unknown. Sequencing used immunoSEQ multiplex PCR; TCRdb keeps in-frame clones, though not all of them. The profile shows around 30,000 clones, around 79% of them singletons. The sample consisted of CD4+ T cells from PBMCs cultured with HCoV-NL63 spike peptides, taken before COVID-19 vaccination. These TCRs come from a human donor who had a prior SARS-CoV-2 infection. CDR3s include the opening cysteine and the closing phenylalanine or tryptophan. D genes are given only for firm matches. Size is omitted from some rows. Given values are once, few, many or a class for expanded clones.

D | size | J | V | CDR3 | DNA
- | few | TRBJ2-2 | TRBV5-1 | CASSWASGELFF | TGCGCCAGCAGCTGGGCCTCCGGGGAGCTGTTTTTT
- | medium-sized | TRBJ1-2 | TRBV30 | CAWSETLIGYTF | TGTGCCTGGAGTGAGACTCTCATAGGCTACACCTTC
- | - | TRBJ2-1 | TRBV7-3 | CASSLRRTDNEQFF | TGTGCCAGCAGCTTAAGGAGGACAGACAATGAGCAGTTCTTC
TRBD1 | - | TRBJ2-1 | TRBV24-1 | CATSDVRGQGAVYNEQFF | TGTGCCACCAGTGATGTAAGGGGACAGGGGGCCGTATACAATGAGCAGTTCTTC
TRBD1 | - | TRBJ1-2 | TRBV11-2 | CASSLVSGGLIGYTF | TGTGCCAGCAGCTTAGTCTCAGGGGGCTTAATTGGCTACACCTTC
- | - | TRBJ1-2 | TRBV11-2 | CASSPPGDYGYTF | TGTGCCAGCAGCCCACCCGGGGACTATGGCTACACCTTC
- | - | TRBJ1-3 | TRBV9 | CASSAGQSSGNTIYF | TGTGCCAGCAGCGCCGGACAGTCTTCTGGAAACACCATATATTTT
- | once | TRBJ1-5 | TRBV7-2 | CASSTQTGWNQPQHF | TGTGCCAGCAGCACGCAGACAGGATGGAATCAGCCCCAGCATTTT
- | few | TRBJ1-6 | TRBV6-1 | CASSERPRTDDNSPLHF | TGTGCCAGCAGTGAACGCCCCCGGACAGACGATAATTCACCCCTCCACTTT
TRBD2 | few | TRBJ2-1 | TRBV7-8 | CASSRGWVRGGHDEQFF | TGTGCCAGCAGCCGGGGTTGGGTGCGGGGGGGCCACGATGAGCAGTTCTTC
TRBD2 | - | TRBJ2-7 | TRBV4-3 | CASSQDTSGSWTPYEQYF | TGCGCCAGCAGCCAAGATACTAGCGGGAGCTGGACCCCCTACGAGCAGTACTTC
- | - | TRBJ1-2 | TRBV30 | CAWSPWFGYTF | TGTGCCTGGAGTCCCTGGTTTGGCTACACCTTC
- | - | TRBJ2-1 | TRBV11-3 | CASSTGNTRSYNEQFF | TGTGCCAGCAGCACCGGCAACACCCGCTCCTACAATGAGCAGTTCTTC
TRBD2 | once | TRBJ2-1 | TRBV11-3 | CASSPGGSVNEQFF | TGTGCCAGCAGCCCCGGCGGGAGTGTGAATGAGCAGTTCTTC
- | few | TRBJ2-2 | TRBV24-1 | CATSDLTRTSGELFF | TGTGCCACCAGTGATTTGACTAGAACTTCCGGGGAGCTGTTTTTT
- | - | TRBJ2-7 | TRBV11-3 | CASSGNYEQYF | TGTGCCAGCAGCGGGAACTACGAGCAGTACTTC
- | - | TRBJ2-1 | TRBV11-2 | CASSSSSGYNEQFF | TGTGCCAGCAGCTCGTCATCCGGCTACAATGAGCAGTTCTTC
- | - | TRBJ2-1 | TRBV12-5 | CASGYYNEQFF | TGTGCTAGTGGTTACTACAATGAGCAGTTCTTC
- | - | TRBJ1-4 | TRBV4-3 | CASRRTTGYNEKLFF | TGCGCCAGCAGACGCACGACAGGTTATAATGAAAAACTGTTTTTT
TRBD1 | - | TRBJ1-4 | TRBV5-8 | CASSLGLGQKYEKLFF | TGTGCCAGCAGCTTGGGTCTGGGACAGAAATATGAAAAACTGTTTTTT
TRBD2 | - | TRBJ2-1 | TRBV6-6 | CASSDLAGVYNEQFF | TGTGCCAGCAGTGACCTAGCGGGAGTTTACAATGAGCAGTTCTTC
- | - | TRBJ1-1 | TRBV6-5 | CASSVSDTEAFF | TGTGCCAGCAGCGTCTCTGACACTGAAGCTTTCTTT
- | many | TRBJ2-1 | TRBV3-1/TRBV3-2 | CASSQEFFAQGHEQFF | TGTGCCAGCAGCCAAGAATTCTTCGCTCAGGGCCATGAGCAGTTCTTC
TRBD2 | few | TRBJ2-7 | TRBV5-4 | CASRGGLAADYEQYF | TGTGCCAGCAGAGGGGGACTAGCGGCTGACTACGAGCAGTACTTC
TRBD1 | once | TRBJ2-1 | TRBV5-1 | CASRRRTGDNEQFF | TGCGCCAGCAGGCGCCGGACAGGGGACAATGAGCAGTTCTTC
- | few | TRBJ1-2 | TRBV30 | CAWTPLTYGYTF | TGTGCCTGGACCCCATTGACCTATGGCTACACCTTC
- | - | TRBJ2-3 | TRBV9 | CASSPRTPRATDTQYF | TGTGCCAGCAGCCCTAGGACCCCGAGGGCCACAGATACGCAGTATTTT
TRBD1 | few | TRBJ1-2 | TRBV11-3 | CASSSQGQGADYGYTF | TGTGCCAGCAGCTCGCAGGGACAGGGGGCGGACTATGGCTACACCTTC
- | - | TRBJ2-1 | TRBV5-1 | CASSLAPMGPNVYNEQFF | TGCGCCAGCAGCCTAGCTCCTATGGGACCCAATGTCTACAATGAGCAGTTCTTC
- | - | TRBJ2-5 | TRBV5-1 | CASSFSGFETQYF | TGCGCCAGCAGCTTTTCGGGGTTCGAGACCCAGTACTTC
TRBD1 | once | TRBJ2-5 | TRBV6-2/TRBV6-3 | CASSHDRGNQETQYF | TGTGCCAGCAGTCACGACAGGGGGAACCAAGAGACCCAGTACTTC
TRBD1 | - | TRBJ1-1 | TRBV6-5 | CASRQGQLNTEAFF | TGTGCCAGCAGGCAGGGACAGCTAAACACTGAAGCTTTCTTT
- | - | TRBJ1-2 | TRBV7-3 | CASSPPGSYGYTF | TGTGCCAGCAGCCCCCCGGGGAGCTATGGCTACACCTTC
- | few | TRBJ2-2 | TRBV24-1 | CATSGQNTGELFF | TGTGCCACCAGTGGGCAGAACACCGGGGAGCTGTTTTTT
- | - | TRBJ2-1 | TRBV18 | CASSPVSLDWRPAYNEQFF | TGTGCCAGCTCACCAGTCTCTTTGGACTGGCGTCCTGCATACAATGAGCAGTTCTTC
- | - | TRBJ2-5 | TRBV2 | CASRQYQETQYF | TGTGCCAGCAGACAGTACCAAGAGACCCAGTACTTC